This TCR beta chain came from a study of blood T cell repertoires in COVID-19. Study background: Samples of COVID-19 (acute and convalescent) were obtained from the United States, Italy and Spain.

The CDR3 totals 14 residues. Trimming cost V 5 bases and J 5 bases; bases outside gene matches: 8. Per the germline V gene, CDR1 is SGHVS and CDR2 is FQNEAQ. Authors' processing steps: The authors estimated nucleated cell counts from reference gene primer amplification. Assay: immunoSEQ multiplex PCR; the TCRdb copy retains only in-frame clones and omits some. V and J calls plus clone size are reproduced from that table; the DNA served to infer D and trimming. The table lists fewer than 250,000 clones, roughly nine tenths of them singletons. The source is a man between 70 and 80 years old with acute or convalescent COVID-19. Sequenced material: peripheral blood. The chain carries TRBV7-8 and TRBJ2-7, with TRBD1 matching over 8 bases. DNA of the CDR3: TGTGCCAGCAGCACATTGGACAGGGAGGACGAGCAGTACTTC. As protein: CASSTLDREDEQYF. The full variable domain, in which reference TRBV7-8 and TRBJ2-7 provide the parts outside the CDR3, is GAGVSQSPRYKVAKRGQDVALRCDPISGHVSLFWYQQALGQGPEFLTYFQNEAQLDKSGLPSDRFFAERPEGSVSTLKIQRTQQEDSAVYLCASSTLDREDEQYFGPGTRLTVT.